This T cell receptor beta chain emerged from a study of blood T cell repertoires in COVID-19. CDR1 and CDR2 from the germline V gene are LGHNT and FRNRAP. The CDR3 length is 22 residues. Unmatched junction bases numbered 28, after V lost 2 bases and J lost 6 bases. In this sample, this clone turned up a few times. Only in-frame clones appear in the TCRdb table, and some are missing; sequencing was by immunoSEQ multiplex PCR. The table lists tens of thousands of clones, about 88% of them singletons. This TCR was sampled from a woman aged 40 to 50 who had recovered from COVID-19. The chain recombines TRBV12-5 with TRBJ1-2; 9 bases align to TRBD1. Sequenced sample: PBMCs or T cells enriched from blood (not recorded which). The chain's CDR3 is CASGLPPVGQGLRFRGKDGYTF. In nucleotides, the CDR3 is TGTGCTAGTGGTTTGCCCCCGGTAGGACAGGGGTTGAGGTTCAGGGGGAAGGATGGCTACACCTTC.